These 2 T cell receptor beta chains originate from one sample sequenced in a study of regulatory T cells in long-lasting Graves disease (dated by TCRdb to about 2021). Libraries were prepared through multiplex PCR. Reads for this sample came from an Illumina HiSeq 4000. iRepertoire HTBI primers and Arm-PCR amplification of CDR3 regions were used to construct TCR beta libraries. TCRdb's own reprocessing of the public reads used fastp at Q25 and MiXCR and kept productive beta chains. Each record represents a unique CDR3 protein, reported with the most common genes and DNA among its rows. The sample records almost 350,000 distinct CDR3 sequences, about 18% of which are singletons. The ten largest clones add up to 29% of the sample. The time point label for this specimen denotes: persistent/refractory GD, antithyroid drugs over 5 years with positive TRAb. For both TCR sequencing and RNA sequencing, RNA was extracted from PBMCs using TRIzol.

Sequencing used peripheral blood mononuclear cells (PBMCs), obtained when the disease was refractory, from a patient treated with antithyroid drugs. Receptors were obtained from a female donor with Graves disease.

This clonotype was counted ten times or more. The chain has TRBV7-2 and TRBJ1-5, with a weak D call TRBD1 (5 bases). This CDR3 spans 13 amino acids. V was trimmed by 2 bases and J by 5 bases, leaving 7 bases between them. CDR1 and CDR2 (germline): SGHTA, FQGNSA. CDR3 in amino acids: CASSLSRDQPQHF. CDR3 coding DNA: TGTGCCAGCAGCTTAAGCAGGGATCAGCCCCAGCATTTT. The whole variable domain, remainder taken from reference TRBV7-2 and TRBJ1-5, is GAGVSQSPSNKVTEKGKDVELRCDPISGHTALYWYRQSLGQGLEFLIYFQGNSAPDKSGLPSDRFSAERTGGSVSTLTIQRTQQEDSAVYLCASSLSRDQPQHFGDGTRLSIL.

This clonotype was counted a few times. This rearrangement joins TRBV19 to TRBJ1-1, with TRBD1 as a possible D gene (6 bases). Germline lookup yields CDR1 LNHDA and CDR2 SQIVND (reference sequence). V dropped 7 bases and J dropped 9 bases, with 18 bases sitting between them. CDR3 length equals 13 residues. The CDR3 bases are TGTGCCAGTACAGGGGAACGGTCTATTCAAGCTTTCTTT. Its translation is CASTGERSIQAFF. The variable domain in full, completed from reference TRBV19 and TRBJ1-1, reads DGGITQSPKYLFRKEGQNVTLSCEQNLNHDAMYWYRQDPGQGLRLIYYSQIVNDFQKGDIAEGYSVSREKKESFPLTVTSAQKNPTAFYLCASTGERSIQAFFGQGTRLTVV.